The present T cell receptor beta chain was sequenced within a study of T cells in Graves' hyperthyroidism and ophthalmopathy. Study observations and caveats: Blood also showed most of the thyroid clonotypes that were expanded above 0.001.

The TCR beta CDR3 regions underwent amplification using RNA transcripts as the source. A first-round RT-PCR of the TCR CDR3 used the HTBI primer set. One entry per CDR3 protein, called by TCRdb with MiXCR from the multiplex PCR reads. The data hold some 490,000 distinct CDR3 sequences, with 15% to 20% observed a single time. On this clonotype: The target antigen is unknown.

Trimming left V 4 bases short and J 1 base short, with 10 bases between. Germline assignment: CDR1 MGHDK and CDR2 SYGVNS. The CDR3 consists of 14 residues. Source material for PBMCs was more than 9.5 ml fresh peripheral blood. Sequencing was performed on blood. V is TRBV25-1 and J is TRBJ1-1; maybe TRBD1 (5 bases). The source of this sequence is a woman aged 30 to 39 with Graves' ophthalmopathy. CDR3 nucleotides: TGTGCCAGCAGTGTCGGGACGGAGAACACTGAAGCTTTCTTT. This codes for CASSVGTENTEAFF. The full variable domain, its missing parts supplied by reference TRBV25-1 and TRBJ1-1, is EADIYQTPRYLVIGTGKKITLECSQTMGHDKMYWYQQDPGMELHLIHYSYGVNSTEKGDLSSESTVSRIRTEHFPLTLESARPSHTSQYLCASSVGTENTEAFFGQGTRLTVV.